This T cell receptor beta chain was identified in a study of T cells expressing NK-cell markers. Across the whole study: Seropositivity for HCMV was found in seven of the eight sequenced donors, with one seronegative.

Germline V gene data show CDR1 as SQVTM and CDR2 as ANQGSEA. The CDR3 has 16 amino acids. TCRdb reprocessed the 5' RACE reads; each CDR3 protein has one entry and no DNA is given. The table lists 400,000 to 550,000 distinct CDR3 sequences. The receptor comes from a woman aged 18 to 69 in good health. The sample was blood T cells: a sorted CD56 or NKG2C T cell subset, CD4+ or CD8+ T cells, or bulk PBMC T cells (not recorded which). The chain combines TRBV29-1 with TRBJ2-7; lacking DNA, the TRBD1 call made by TCRdb goes unchecked. CDR3 loop: CSVEAASRVGAYEQYF.